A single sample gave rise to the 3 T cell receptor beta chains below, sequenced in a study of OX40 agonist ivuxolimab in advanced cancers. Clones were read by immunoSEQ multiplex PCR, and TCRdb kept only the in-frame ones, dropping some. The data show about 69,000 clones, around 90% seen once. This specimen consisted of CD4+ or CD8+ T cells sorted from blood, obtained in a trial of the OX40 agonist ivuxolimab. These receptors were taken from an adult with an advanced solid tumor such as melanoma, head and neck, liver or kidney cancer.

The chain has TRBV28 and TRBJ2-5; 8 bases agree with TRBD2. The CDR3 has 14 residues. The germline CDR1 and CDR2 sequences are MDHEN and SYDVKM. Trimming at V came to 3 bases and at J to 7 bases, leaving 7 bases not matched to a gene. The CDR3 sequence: CASSLGGSGGTQYF. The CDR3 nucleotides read TGTGCCAGCAGTTTGGGCGGGAGCGGGGGGACCCAGTACTTC.

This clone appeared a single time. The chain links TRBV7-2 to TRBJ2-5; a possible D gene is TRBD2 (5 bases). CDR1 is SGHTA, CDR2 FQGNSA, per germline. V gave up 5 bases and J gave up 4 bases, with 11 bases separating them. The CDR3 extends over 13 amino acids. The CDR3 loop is CASSPSAGETQYF. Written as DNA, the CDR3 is TGTGCCAGCAGCCCGAGTGCGGGAGAGACCCAGTACTTC.

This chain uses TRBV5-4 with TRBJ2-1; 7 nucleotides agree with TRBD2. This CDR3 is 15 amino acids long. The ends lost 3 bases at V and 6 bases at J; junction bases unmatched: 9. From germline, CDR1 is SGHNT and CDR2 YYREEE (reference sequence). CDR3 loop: CASSYGASGANEQFF. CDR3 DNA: TGTGCCAGCAGCTATGGGGCTAGCGGAGCCAATGAGCAGTTCTTC.